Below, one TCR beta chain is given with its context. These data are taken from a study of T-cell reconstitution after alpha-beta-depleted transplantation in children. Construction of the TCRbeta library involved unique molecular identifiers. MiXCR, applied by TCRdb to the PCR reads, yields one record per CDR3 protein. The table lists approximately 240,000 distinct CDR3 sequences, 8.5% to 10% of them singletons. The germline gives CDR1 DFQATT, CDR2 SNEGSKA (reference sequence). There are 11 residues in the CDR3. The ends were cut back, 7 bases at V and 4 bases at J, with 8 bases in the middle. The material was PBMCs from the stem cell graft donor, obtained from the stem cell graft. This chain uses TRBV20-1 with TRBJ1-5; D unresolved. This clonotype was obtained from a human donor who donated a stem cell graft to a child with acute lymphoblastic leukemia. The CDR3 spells CSVKKNQPQHF. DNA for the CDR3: TGCAGTGTTAAAAAGAATCAGCCCCAGCATTTT.